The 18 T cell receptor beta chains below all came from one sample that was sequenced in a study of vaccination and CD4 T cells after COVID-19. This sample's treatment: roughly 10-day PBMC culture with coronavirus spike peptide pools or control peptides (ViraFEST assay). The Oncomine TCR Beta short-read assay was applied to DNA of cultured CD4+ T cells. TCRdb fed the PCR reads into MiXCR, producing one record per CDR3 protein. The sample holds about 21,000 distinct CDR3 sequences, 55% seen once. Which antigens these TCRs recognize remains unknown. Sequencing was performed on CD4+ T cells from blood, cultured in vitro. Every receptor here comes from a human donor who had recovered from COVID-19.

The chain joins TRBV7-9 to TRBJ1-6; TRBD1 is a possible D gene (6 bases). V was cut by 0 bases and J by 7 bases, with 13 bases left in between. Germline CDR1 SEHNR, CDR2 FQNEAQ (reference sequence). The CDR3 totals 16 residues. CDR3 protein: CASSLATGAKNSPLHF. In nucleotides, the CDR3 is TGTGCCAGCAGCTTAGCAACGGGGGCTAAGAATTCACCCCTCCACTTT.

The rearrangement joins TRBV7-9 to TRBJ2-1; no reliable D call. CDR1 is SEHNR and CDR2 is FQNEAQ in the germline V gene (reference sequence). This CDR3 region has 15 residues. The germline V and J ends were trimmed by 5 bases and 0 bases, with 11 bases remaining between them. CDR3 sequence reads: CASSQRADSYNEQFF. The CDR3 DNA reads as TGTGCCAGCAGCCAACGGGCAGACTCCTACAATGAGCAGTTCTTC.

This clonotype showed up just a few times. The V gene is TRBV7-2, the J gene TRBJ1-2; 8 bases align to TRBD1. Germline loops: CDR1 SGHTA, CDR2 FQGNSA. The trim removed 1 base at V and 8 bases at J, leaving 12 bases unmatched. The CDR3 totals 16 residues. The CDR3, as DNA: TGTGCCAGCAGCTTAGGTCTGGGCCAGGGGGCATGGGGCTACACCTTC. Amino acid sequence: CASSLGLGQGAWGYTF.

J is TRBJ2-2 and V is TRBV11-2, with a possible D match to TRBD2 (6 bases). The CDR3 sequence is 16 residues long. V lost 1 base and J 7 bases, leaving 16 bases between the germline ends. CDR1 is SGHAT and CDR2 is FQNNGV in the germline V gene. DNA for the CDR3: TGTGCCAGCAGCTTAGGAGTCCGGGGGAAGGGCGGGGAGCTGTTTTTT. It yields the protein CASSLGVRGKGGELFF.

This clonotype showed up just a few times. CDR3 sequence: CSARDRGHNPDTQYF. The CDR3 DNA reads as TGCAGTGCCCGGGACAGGGGTCACAATCCAGATACGCAGTATTTT. V gene TRBV20-1 combines with J gene TRBJ2-3, with TRBD1 identical over 10 bases. This CDR3 comprises 15 residues. V lost 6 bases to trimming and J lost 4 bases; unmatched junction nucleotides: 10. Germline assignment: CDR1 DFQATT and CDR2 SNEGSKA (reference sequence).

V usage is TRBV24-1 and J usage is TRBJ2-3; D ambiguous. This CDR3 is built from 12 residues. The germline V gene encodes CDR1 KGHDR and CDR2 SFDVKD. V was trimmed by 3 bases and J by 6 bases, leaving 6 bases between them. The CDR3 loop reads CATSDGRDTQYF. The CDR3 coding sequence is TGTGCCACCAGTGATGGTCGGGATACGCAGTATTTT.

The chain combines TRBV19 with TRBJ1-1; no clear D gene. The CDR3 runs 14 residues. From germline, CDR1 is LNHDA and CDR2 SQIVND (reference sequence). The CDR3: CASRGGGWNTEAFF. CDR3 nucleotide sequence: TGTGCAAGTCGCGGCGGCGGCTGGAACACTGAAGCTTTCTTT. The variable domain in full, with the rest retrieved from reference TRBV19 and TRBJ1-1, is DGGITQSPKYLFRKEGQNVTLSCEQNLNHDAMYWYRQDPGQGLRLIYYSQIVNDFQKGDIAEGYSVSREKKESFPLTVTSAQKNPTAFYLCASRGGGWNTEAFFGQGTRLTVV.

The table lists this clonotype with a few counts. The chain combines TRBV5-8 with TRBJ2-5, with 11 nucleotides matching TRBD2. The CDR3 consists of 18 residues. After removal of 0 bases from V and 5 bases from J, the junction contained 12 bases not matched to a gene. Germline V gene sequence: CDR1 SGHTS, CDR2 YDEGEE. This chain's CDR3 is CASSLAEIAGGPWETQYF. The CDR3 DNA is TGTGCCAGCAGCTTGGCCGAGATAGCGGGAGGGCCCTGGGAGACCCAGTACTTC.

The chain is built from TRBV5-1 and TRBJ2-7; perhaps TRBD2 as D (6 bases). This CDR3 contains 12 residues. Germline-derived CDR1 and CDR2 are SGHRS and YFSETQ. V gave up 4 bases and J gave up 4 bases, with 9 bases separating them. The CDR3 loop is CASSPGGYEQYF. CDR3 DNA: TGCGCCAGCAGCCCCGGGGGTTACGAGCAGTACTTC.

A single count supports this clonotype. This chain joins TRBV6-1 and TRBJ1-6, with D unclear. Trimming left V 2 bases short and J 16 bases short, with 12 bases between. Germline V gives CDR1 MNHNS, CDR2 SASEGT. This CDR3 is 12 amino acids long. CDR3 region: CASSEFSRGLHF. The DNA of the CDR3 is TGTGCCAGCAGTGAATTCTCCCGGGGACTCCACTTT.

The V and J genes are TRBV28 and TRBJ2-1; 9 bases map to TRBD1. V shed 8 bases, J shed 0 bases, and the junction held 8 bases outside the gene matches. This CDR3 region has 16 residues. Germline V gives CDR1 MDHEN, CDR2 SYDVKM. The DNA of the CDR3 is TGTGCCAGCGGTCCCCCGGGACAGGGCTCCTACAATGAGCAGTTCTTC. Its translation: CASGPPGQGSYNEQFF.

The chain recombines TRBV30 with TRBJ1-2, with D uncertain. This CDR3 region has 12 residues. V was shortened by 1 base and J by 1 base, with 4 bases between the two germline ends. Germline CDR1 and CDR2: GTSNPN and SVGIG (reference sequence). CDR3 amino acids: CAWSGGNYGYTF. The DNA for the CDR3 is TGTGCCTGGAGTGGGGGTAACTATGGCTACACCTTC.

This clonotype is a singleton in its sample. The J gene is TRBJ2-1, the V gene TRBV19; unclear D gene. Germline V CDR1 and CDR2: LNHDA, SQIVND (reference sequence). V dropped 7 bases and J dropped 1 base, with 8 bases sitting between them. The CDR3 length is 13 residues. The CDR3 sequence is CASTYGSYNEQFF. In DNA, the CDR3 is TGTGCCAGTACCTATGGATCCTACAATGAGCAGTTCTTC.

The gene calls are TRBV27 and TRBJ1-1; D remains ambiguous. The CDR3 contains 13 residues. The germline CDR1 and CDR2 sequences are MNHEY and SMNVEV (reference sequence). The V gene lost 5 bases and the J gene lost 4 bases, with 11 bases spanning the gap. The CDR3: CASSAPRGTEAFF. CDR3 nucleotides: TGTGCCAGCAGTGCCCCCCGGGGCACTGAAGCTTTCTTT.

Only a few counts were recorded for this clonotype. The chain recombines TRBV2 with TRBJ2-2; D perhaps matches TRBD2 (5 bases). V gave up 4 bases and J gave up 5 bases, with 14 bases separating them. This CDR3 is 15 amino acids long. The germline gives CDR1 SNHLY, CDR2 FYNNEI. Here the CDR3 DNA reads TGTGCCAGCAGTGTTTTGGGCGGCGGGACCGGGGAGCTGTTTTTT. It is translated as CASSVLGGGTGELFF.

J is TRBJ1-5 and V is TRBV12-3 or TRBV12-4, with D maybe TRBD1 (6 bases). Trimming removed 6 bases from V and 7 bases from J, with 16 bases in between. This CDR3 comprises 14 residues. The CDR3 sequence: CASSSTGGEQPQHF. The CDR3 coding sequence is TGTGCCAGCAGCTCGACAGGAGGGGAGCAGCCCCAGCATTTT.

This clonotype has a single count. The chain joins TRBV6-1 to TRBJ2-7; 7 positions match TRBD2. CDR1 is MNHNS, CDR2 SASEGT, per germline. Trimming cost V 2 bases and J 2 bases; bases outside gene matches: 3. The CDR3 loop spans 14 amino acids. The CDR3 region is CASSEREGPYEQYF. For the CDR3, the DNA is TGTGCCAGCAGTGAAAGGGAGGGCCCCTACGAGCAGTACTTC.

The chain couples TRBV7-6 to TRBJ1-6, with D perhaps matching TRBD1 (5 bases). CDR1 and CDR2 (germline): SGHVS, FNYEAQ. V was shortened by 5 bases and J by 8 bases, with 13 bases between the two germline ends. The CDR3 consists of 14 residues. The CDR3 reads CASSIGGVDSPLHF. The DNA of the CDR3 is TGTGCCAGCAGCATTGGAGGGGTGGATTCACCCCTCCACTTT.